One sample yielded the 27 T cell receptor beta chains listed below, sequenced in a study of tumor-infiltrating lymphocytes in oesophageal squamous cell carcinoma. Each CDR3 protein gets one entry after TCRdb re-called the PCR reads with MiXCR. In the table there are about 9,600 distinct CDR3 sequences, around 63% of which are singletons. Sequenced material: esophageal tumor tissue. The receptors originated from a male donor with esophageal squamous cell carcinoma.

This chain connects TRBV7-6 to TRBJ2-5, with no clear D. Germline lookup yields CDR1 SGHVS and CDR2 FNYEAQ. V lost 2 bases to trimming and J lost 3 bases, with 7 bases between them. The CDR3 runs to 13 residues. CDR3 DNA: TGTGCCAGCAGCTTAAGGCAGAAAGAGACCCAGTACTTC. Translation gives CASSLRQKETQYF.

The chain joins TRBV6-1 to TRBJ2-3, with D tentatively TRBD1 (8 bases). V was shortened by 6 bases and J by 1 base, with 17 bases between the two germline ends. Germline CDR1 reads MNHNS; CDR2 reads SASEGT. This CDR3 has 16 amino acids. The CDR3 spells CASSLSTGGGTDTQYF. DNA for the CDR3: TGTGCCAGCAGCCTGTCCACAGGGGGGGGCACAGATACGCAGTATTTT.

The V call is TRBV19, the J call TRBJ2-6, with D hard to call. The DNA end favors TRBJ2-1, so the J call may be wrong. The CDR3 sequence is 13 residues long. From germline, CDR1 is LNHDA and CDR2 SQIVND (reference sequence). The CDR3 is CASSIAGLNEQFF. The CDR3 DNA is TGTGCCAGTAGTATAGCGGGTTTGAATGAGCAGTTCTTC.

V gene TRBV15 combines with J gene TRBJ2-4; D could derive from TRBD1 or TRBD2 (5 bases each). In germline, CDR1 is LNHNV, CDR2 YYDKDF (reference sequence). This CDR3 has 12 residues. V lost 0 bases, J lost 9 bases, and 6 bases lay in between. The CDR3 bases are TGTGCCACCAGCAGAGATGGGGGCATTCAGTACTTC. Encoded protein: CATSRDGGIQYF. The full variable domain, with the rest looked up from reference TRBV15 and TRBJ2-4, is DAMVIQNPRYQVTQFGKPVTLSCSQTLNHNVMYWYQQKSSQAPKLLFHYYDKDFNNEADTPDNFQSRRPNTSFCFLDIRSPGLGDTAMYLCATSRDGGIQYFGAGTRLSVL.

This clonotype was observed a single time. V usage is TRBV7-9 and J usage is TRBJ2-5; TRBD2 might be the D (5 bases). Near its end, the DNA agrees better with TRBJ2-7, so the J call may be wrong. Germline lookup yields CDR1 SEHNR and CDR2 FQNEAQ (reference sequence). The CDR3 covers 13 residues. The CDR3, as DNA: TGTGCCAGCAGCTTAGGAGGGACCTACGAGCAGTACTTC. It yields the protein CASSLGGTYEQYF.

The chain employs TRBV7-4 and TRBJ2-3, with D possibly matching TRBD2 (6 bases). The germline V gene has CDR1 SGHVT and CDR2 SQSDAQ. With 7 bases removed from V and 2 bases from J, the gap between germline ends came to 16 bases. The CDR3 is 15 residues long. CDR3 residues: CASTPSGTPTDTQYF. Here the CDR3 DNA reads TGTGCCAGCACGCCATCCGGGACTCCCACAGATACGCAGTATTTT. The full variable domain, in which reference TRBV7-4 and TRBJ2-3 provide the parts outside the CDR3, is GAGVSQSPRYKVAKRGRDVALRCDSISGHVTLYWYRQTLGQGSEVLTYSQSDAQRDKSGRPSGRFSAERPERSVSTLKIQRTEQGDSAVYLCASTPSGTPTDTQYFGPGTRLTVL.

This clonotype has only a few counts. The conserved final phenylalanine or tryptophan is absent from the CDR3, which likely points to a read error. It is unclear where the CDR3 begins or ends on the DNA, so no DNA is shown, and the CDR3 is as TCRdb lists it. The genes are TRBV7-3 and TRBJ2-6; the table calls TRBD1, which could not be checked here. 9 amino acids form the CDR3, both terminal residues included. Per germline, CDR1 SGHTA and CDR2 FQGTGA. The CDR3 sequence: CASSPQTGA.

This clonotype was found a few times. The chain links TRBV7-3 to TRBJ2-7; D not resolved. With 5 bases removed from V and 0 bases from J, the gap between germline ends came to 11 bases. The length of the CDR3 is 14 residues. Germline CDR1 is SGHTA and CDR2 is FQGTGA. CDR3: CASSPGYPSYEQYF. CDR3 in DNA: TGTGCCAGCAGCCCCGGTTACCCCTCCTACGAGCAGTACTTC.

This clonotype has a count of ten or more. The chain has TRBV24-1 and TRBJ1-3, with D uncertain. Germline assignment: CDR1 KGHDR and CDR2 SFDVKD. The V end lost 4 bases, the J end lost 7 bases, and 7 bases lay between the germline ends. This CDR3 has 12 amino acids. CDR3 region: CATSDPANTIYF. CDR3 nucleotides: TGTGCCACCAGTGACCCCGCTAACACCATATATTTT.

This chain uses TRBV7-3 with TRBJ1-4; D remains unclear. The V and J ends lost 5 bases and 16 bases respectively, with 14 bases between them. The CDR3 is 11 amino acids. Per the germline V gene, CDR1 is SGHTA and CDR2 is FQGTGA. CDR3 residues: CASSERYEQFF. The CDR3, as DNA: TGTGCCAGCAGCGAACGGTACGAGCAGTTTTTT.

This clonotype was detected once. This chain joins TRBV10-3 and TRBJ2-7; D possibly corresponds to TRBD2 (6 bases). Trimming removed 7 bases at V and 7 bases at J, with 29 bases between. The CDR3 consists of 17 residues. Germline CDR1 and CDR2: ENHRY and SYGVKD. The CDR3 is CAITPSPGLHSYNEQYF. CDR3 nucleotides: TGTGCCATCACCCCTTCCCCGGGACTTCACTCCTACAATGAGCAGTACTTC.

This clonotype was seen just once. Without the conserved terminal phenylalanine or tryptophan, this CDR3 likely stems from a read error. V and J are TRBV27 and TRBJ2-3; 7 bases map to TRBD2. CDR1 is MNHEY, CDR2 SMNVEV, per germline (reference sequence). The CDR3 has 12 residues. V lost 8 bases to trimming and J lost 4 bases; unmatched junction nucleotides: 3. The CDR3 DNA sequence: TGTGCCAGCGGCACTAGCGCAGATACGCAGTATTTA. Translated, it gives CASGTSADTQYL.

This clonotype is medium-sized (0.01 to 0.1%). The chain combines TRBV10-3 with TRBJ2-5; D assignment may be TRBD1 or TRBD2 (6 bases each). The CDR3 covers 13 residues. Trimming stripped 2 bases from V and 7 bases from J, with 11 bases between. Per the germline V gene, CDR1 is ENHRY and CDR2 is SYGVKD. CDR3 sequence reads: CAISERGAVTQYF. The DNA of the CDR3 is TGTGCCATCAGTGAGAGGGGGGCGGTGACCCAGTACTTC.

V usage is TRBV6-1 and J usage is TRBJ2-3, with 7 bases matching TRBD2. J lost 0 bases, V lost 6 bases, and 0 bases had no gene match. CDR1 is MNHNS and CDR2 is SASEGT in the germline V gene. There are 13 residues in the CDR3. CDR3 in amino acids: CASRGGSTDTQYF. CDR3 DNA sequence: TGTGCCAGCAGGGGGGGGAGCACAGATACGCAGTATTTT.

This chain uses TRBV5-1 with TRBJ2-6; perhaps TRBD1 as D (6 bases). Germline V lookup: CDR1 SGHRS, CDR2 YFSETQ. This CDR3 is built from 17 residues. Between the trimmed V and J ends, which lost 2 bases and 3 bases, there was a span of 15 bases. CDR3 bases: TGCGCCAGCAGCTTCGGCAGGGGCTTATTTGGGGCCAACGTCCTGACTTTC. Protein sequence: CASSFGRGLFGANVLTF. The whole variable domain, filled in from reference TRBV5-1 and TRBJ2-6, reads KAGVTQTPRYLIKTRGQQVTLSCSPISGHRSVSWYQQTPGQGLQFLFEYFSETQRNKGNFPGRFSGRQFSNSRSEMNVSTLELGDSALYLCASSFGRGLFGANVLTFGAGSRLTVL.

The genes are TRBV6-1 and TRBJ2-5; 9 bases are a match to TRBD1. CDR1 is MNHNS, CDR2 SASEGT, per germline. The ends lost 2 bases at V and 5 bases at J; junction bases unmatched: 9. CDR3 length equals 16 residues. This CDR3 reads CASSEKNRGRMETQYF. CDR3 in DNA: TGTGCCAGCAGTGAAAAAAACAGGGGGCGCATGGAGACCCAGTACTTC.

This chain links TRBV6-6 with TRBJ2-7; 15 positions agree with TRBD2. Germline V gives CDR1 MNHNY, CDR2 SVGAGI (reference sequence). The CDR3 is 18 amino acids. V lost 7 bases, J lost 3 bases, and 13 bases stayed unmatched. In DNA form, the CDR3 reads TGTGCCAGCACCGATGGACTAGCGGGAGGGCCAGGGGTCTACGAGCAGTACTTC. Translating it yields CASTDGLAGGPGVYEQYF.

This sequence joins TRBV7-3 and TRBJ2-4, with TRBD1 as a possible D gene (6 bases). CDR1 and CDR2 (germline): SGHTA, FQGTGA. This CDR3 contains 14 residues. Trimming stripped 5 bases from V and 13 bases from J, with 21 bases between. The CDR3 here is CASSRDKGSYDQYF. The CDR3 DNA sequence: TGTGCCAGCAGCCGGGACAAGGGGAGCTACGACCAGTACTTC.

This clonotype is termed medium-sized. The rearrangement joins TRBV6-6 to TRBJ2-1; the D is unclear. CDR1 is MNHNY and CDR2 is SVGAGI in the germline V gene (reference sequence). The length of the CDR3 is 13 residues. V was pared by 2 bases and J by 12 bases, with 14 bases between. The chain's CDR3 is CASSYKRHSSQFF. The CDR3 nucleotides are TGTGCCAGCAGTTACAAACGGCATAGTTCGCAGTTCTTC.

V is TRBV7-8 and J is TRBJ2-4; D not resolved. The DNA end lines up better with TRBJ2-5; the J call may be wrong. Germline V CDR1 and CDR2: SGHVS, FQNEAQ. The CDR3 length is 14 residues. As DNA, the CDR3 is TGTGCCAGCAGCTTAAGGACGAGCCAAGAGACCCAGTACTTC. Its translation is CASSLRTSQETQYF.

By frequency in the sample, this clonotype is medium-sized (0.01 to 0.1%). The chain links TRBV6-1 to TRBJ2-2; 12 nucleotides line up with TRBD2. Losses at the gene ends were 5 bases for V and 3 bases for J; bases not matched to a gene: 4. The germline gives CDR1 MNHNS, CDR2 SASEGT. This CDR3 contains 16 residues. CDR3 sequence reads: CASSFGLAGHTGELFF. The CDR3 DNA follows: TGTGCCAGCAGTTTCGGACTAGCGGGACACACCGGGGAGCTGTTTTTT.

This clonotype came up a few times. The V and J genes are TRBV7-2 and TRBJ1-4; 7 bases fit TRBD1. Germline assignment: CDR1 SGHTA and CDR2 FQGNSA. The CDR3 is 14 amino acids. J gave up 7 bases and V 1 base, and 3 bases lay outside the gene matches. The CDR3 bases are TGTGCCAGCAGCTTAGGACAGGGAGGTGAAAAACTGTTTTTT. This codes for CASSLGQGGEKLFF.

The chain recombines TRBV7-6 with TRBJ2-2; tentative D call: TRBD1 (5 bases). Germline CDR1 reads SGHVS; CDR2 reads FNYEAQ. This CDR3 is built from 15 residues. V dropped 5 bases and J dropped 7 bases, with 17 bases sitting between them. The CDR3 is CASSRESWGSGELFF. As DNA, the CDR3 is TGTGCCAGCAGCCGAGAGAGTTGGGGCAGCGGGGAGCTGTTTTTT.

This chain connects TRBV28 to TRBJ2-2; 9 bases fit TRBD1. The ends lost 6 bases at V and 4 bases at J; junction bases unmatched: 9. Germline V gives CDR1 MDHEN, CDR2 SYDVKM. The CDR3 contains 16 residues. CDR3 sequence: CASSLQGARGTGELFF. CDR3 bases: TGTGCCAGCAGCCTACAGGGGGCGCGGGGCACCGGGGAGCTGTTTTTT.

This clonotype is a singleton in its sample. The rearrangement joins TRBV6-1 to TRBJ2-5, with D tentatively TRBD1 (6 bases). Matching the DNA end better, TRBJ2-1 makes the J call doubtful. Germline loops: CDR1 MNHNS, CDR2 SASEGT. The CDR3 contains 16 residues. CDR3 nucleotide sequence: TGTGCCAGCAGTGAGCGCTGGGGACAAACAATGGATGAGCAGTTCTTC. Its translation is CASSERWGQTMDEQFF.

The rearrangement links TRBV7-2 to TRBJ2-5; 8 bases map to TRBD1. Per germline, CDR1 SGHTA and CDR2 FQGNSA. V trimming: 4 bases; J trimming: 4 bases; junction bases outside the gene matches: 2. CDR3 length: 13 residues. The CDR3 here is CASSSGGPETQYF. CDR3 in DNA: TGTGCCAGCAGCTCAGGGGGCCCAGAGACCCAGTACTTC.

Judged by abundance, this clonotype is medium-sized. The genes are TRBV24-1 and TRBJ1-1; weak D call: TRBD1 (5 bases). Germline CDR1 KGHDR, CDR2 SFDVKD. This CDR3 is built from 12 residues. Trimming cost V 5 bases and J 7 bases, with 10 bases left between them. The CDR3 coding sequence is TGTGCCACCAGTGTATCAGGGCGTGAAGCTTTCTTT. It encodes CATSVSGREAFF.